What follows are 29 T cell receptor beta chains derived from one specimen sequenced in a study of patients and donors after allogeneic stem cell transplantation. TCRdb called the RT-PCR reads again in MiXCR, with one record for every CDR3 protein. The sample yields fewer than 12,000 distinct CDR3 sequences, about 20% seen once. The sample taken for sequencing was blood, either unsorted or a sorted T cell fraction (not recorded which). The receptors come from a human donor who was either an allogeneic HSCT recipient or a stem cell or donor lymphocyte infusion donor (not recorded which). It is not recorded whose cells these are; they may come from a transplant donor.

For the CDR3, the DNA is TGTGCCAGCACCCTGGGAGCGGGGGGAGCAGATACGCAGTATTTT. This sequence encodes CASTLGAGGADTQYF. The chain carries TRBV12-3 or TRBV12-4 and TRBJ2-3; 9 bases fit TRBD2. V trimming: 7 bases; J trimming: 4 bases; junction bases outside the gene matches: 9. This CDR3 spans 15 amino acids.

The chain links TRBV20-1 to TRBJ2-3; 9 bases agree with TRBD1. CDR1 is DFQATT, CDR2 SNEGSKA, per germline (reference sequence). The CDR3 spans 12 residues. The junction had 4 bases not matched to a gene; V was cut back by 2 bases and J by 10 bases. The CDR3: CSARWDREPQYF. CDR3 bases: TGCAGTGCTAGATGGGACAGGGAGCCGCAGTATTTT.

This clonotype appeared a few times. The J gene is TRBJ1-1, the V gene TRBV3-1, with a possible D match to TRBD1 (6 bases). Per the germline V gene, CDR1 is LGHDT and CDR2 is YNNKEL (reference sequence). Deletions cut 4 bases from V and 1 base from J, with 10 bases between. The CDR3 extends over 14 amino acids. The CDR3 is CASSRRDKNTEAFF. CDR3 nucleotide sequence: TGTGCCAGCAGCCGAAGGGACAAGAACACTGAAGCTTTCTTT.

This clonotype was seen ten or more times. V usage is TRBV6-5 and J usage is TRBJ1-2; 10 nucleotides match TRBD1. The V segment lost 5 bases and the J segment 1 base; nucleotides outside the gene matches: 7. The CDR3 contains 16 residues. From germline, CDR1 is MNHEY and CDR2 SVGAGI. The CDR3 is CASSRGTGDFNYGYTF. CDR3 bases: TGTGCCAGCAGTCGCGGGACAGGGGATTTTAACTATGGCTACACCTTC.

This clonotype is medium-sized in the sample. The chain recombines TRBV19 with TRBJ1-3; 7 bases match TRBD1. Germline assignment: CDR1 LNHDA and CDR2 SQIVND (reference sequence). V shed 7 bases, J shed 8 bases, and the junction held 14 bases outside the gene matches. The CDR3 totals 15 residues. This CDR3 reads CASTYPAEGGYTIYF. CDR3 sequence (DNA): TGTGCCAGTACCTACCCGGCTGAAGGGGGCTACACCATATATTTT.

The genes are TRBV18 and TRBJ2-7; D is perhaps TRBD1 or TRBD2 (5 bases each). From germline, CDR1 is KGHSH and CDR2 LQKENI. The length of the CDR3 is 13 residues. Trimming cost V 3 bases and J 4 bases, with 10 bases left between them. The CDR3 region has the DNA TGTGCCAGCTCACCCACCGAGGGGTACGAGCAGTACTTC. Translated, it gives CASSPTEGYEQYF.

This chain links TRBV4-3 with TRBJ1-2; no clear D gene. The CDR3 is made up of 14 amino acids. Per germline, CDR1 LGHNA and CDR2 YSLEER. V lost 5 bases to trimming and J lost 4 bases, with 14 bases between them. This chain's CDR3 is CASSSQQGPYGYTF. The CDR3 DNA sequence: TGCGCCAGCAGCTCCCAACAAGGGCCCTATGGCTACACCTTC.

This clonotype was observed once. The chain uses TRBV9 and TRBJ2-5, with D unclear. Germline values: CDR1 SGDLS, CDR2 YYNGEE. The germline V and J ends were trimmed by 0 bases and 0 bases, with 9 bases remaining between them. The CDR3 runs to 15 residues. DNA for the CDR3: TGTGCCAGCAGCGTAGGGTTATCGTACCAAGAGACCCAGTACTTC. Translated: CASSVGLSYQETQYF.

This clonotype was observed at least ten times. This chain links TRBV6-5 with TRBJ1-6, with TRBD1 identical over 8 bases. This CDR3 comprises 17 residues. The trim removed 0 bases at V and 5 bases at J, leaving 6 bases unmatched. Germline CDR1 reads MNHEY; CDR2 reads SVGAGI. The CDR3 DNA reads TGTGCCAGCAGTTACTCCGCGACAGGGGCGAATAATTCACCCCTCCACTTT. It yields the protein CASSYSATGANNSPLHF.

This clonotype turned up a few times. This chain uses TRBV4-3 with TRBJ2-1, with D unclear. V gave up 3 bases and J gave up 0 bases, with 12 bases separating them. CDR1 is LGHNA and CDR2 is YSLEER in the germline V gene. This CDR3 contains 16 residues. This CDR3 is CASSQALIGSYNEQFF. CDR3 nucleotides: TGCGCCAGCAGCCAGGCGTTGATCGGCTCCTACAATGAGCAGTTCTTC.

This clonotype counts as large. The chain employs TRBV5-6 and TRBJ1-1; D remains ambiguous. This CDR3 comprises 14 residues. Looked up from germline, CDR1 is SGHDT and CDR2 is YYEEEE. The germline V and J ends were trimmed by 6 bases and 0 bases, with 12 bases remaining between them. The CDR3 spells CASITGGMNTEAFF. In nucleotides, the CDR3 is TGTGCCAGCATTACGGGAGGGATGAACACTGAAGCTTTCTTT.

V and J are TRBV27 and TRBJ2-1; D possibly matches TRBD1 or TRBD2 (6 bases each). V was clipped by 3 bases and J by 5 bases, with 17 bases between them. The CDR3 contains 16 residues. Germline loops: CDR1 MNHEY, CDR2 SMNVEV (reference sequence). The CDR3 coding sequence is TGTGCCAGCAGTTTCATGCCGGGGGCGCAGAACAATGAGCAGTTCTTC. Translating gives CASSFMPGAQNNEQFF.

This clonotype was detected many times. This chain uses TRBV2 with TRBJ1-4; D is ambiguous. CDR1 is SNHLY, CDR2 FYNNEI, per germline. The CDR3 has 13 amino acids. V was pared by 8 bases and J by 6 bases, with 13 bases between. DNA of the CDR3: TGTGCCAGCGCGAGGAACTCGGATGAAAAACTGTTTTTT. Protein: CASARNSDEKLFF.

This clonotype was recorded at least ten times. The CDR3 loop is CASSEGFVLNTEAFF. DNA for the CDR3: TGTGCCAGCAGTGAGGGATTCGTCCTGAACACTGAAGCTTTCTTT. The J gene is TRBJ1-1, the V gene TRBV6-1; D remains ambiguous. Germline assignment: CDR1 MNHNS and CDR2 SASEGT. The CDR3 length is 15 residues. V lost 3 bases and J 0 bases, leaving 11 bases between the germline ends.

The V call is TRBV6-1, the J call TRBJ2-7; D could derive from TRBD1 or TRBD2 (5 bases each). Germline V gene data show CDR1 as MNHNS and CDR2 as SASEGT. The CDR3 loop spans 12 amino acids. V lost 6 bases and J 0 bases, leaving 6 bases between the germline ends. CDR3 residues: CASRGPSYEQYF. CDR3 in DNA: TGTGCCAGCAGGGGACCCTCCTACGAGCAGTACTTC.

Only a few counts were recorded for this clonotype. The chain carries TRBV29-1 and TRBJ2-6; 7 bases line up with TRBD1. Trimming took 7 bases from V and 3 from J; bases not matched to a gene: 12. Germline values: CDR1 SQVTM, CDR2 ANQGSEA. The CDR3 is 16 amino acids. This CDR3 is CSALDRNTGGANVLTF. The CDR3 DNA reads as TGCAGCGCTCTGGACAGGAATACGGGTGGGGCCAACGTCCTGACTTTC.

This clonotype was recorded many times. The chain joins TRBV20-1 to TRBJ2-4, with unresolved D. V dropped 0 bases and J dropped 9 bases, with 6 bases sitting between them. Germline V lookup: CDR1 DFQATT, CDR2 SNEGSKA (reference sequence). This CDR3 comprises 11 residues. CDR3 protein: CSARDPPIQYF. The CDR3 DNA reads TGCAGTGCTAGAGATCCCCCCATTCAGTACTTC.

The CDR3 loop is CASSLSTDQETQYF. The CDR3 nucleotides read TGTGCCAGCAGCTTATCGACAGATCAAGAGACCCAGTACTTC. The gene calls are TRBV11-2 and TRBJ2-5; possible D gene TRBD1, 5 bases. The CDR3 is 14 residues long. V gave up 2 bases and J gave up 2 bases, with 9 bases separating them. CDR1 and CDR2 (germline): SGHAT, FQNNGV.

This clonotype showed up many times. This CDR3 is CSAGGRTNYGYTF. The CDR3, as DNA: TGCAGTGCTGGGGGGAGAACTAACTATGGCTACACCTTC. The chain employs TRBV20-1 and TRBJ1-2; possibly TRBD1 for D (5 bases). V dropped 5 bases and J dropped 0 bases, with 10 bases sitting between them. The CDR3 covers 13 residues. Germline values: CDR1 DFQATT, CDR2 SNEGSKA (reference sequence).

This clonotype was seen a handful of times. This chain uses TRBV19 with TRBJ1-1; D remains ambiguous. The CDR3 spans 14 residues. Germline V gives CDR1 LNHDA, CDR2 SQIVND (reference sequence). V lost 4 bases and J 2 bases, leaving 11 bases between the germline ends. CDR3 DNA sequence: TGTGCCAGTAGTACCCGTTCCTTTAACACTGAAGCTTTCTTT. Its translation is CASSTRSFNTEAFF.

This clonotype turned up a few times. Here the CDR3 reads CASSLAGERGYTF. The CDR3 coding sequence is TGTGCCAGCAGCTTAGCGGGGGAGCGAGGCTACACCTTC. This sequence joins TRBV7-2 and TRBJ1-2, with D possibly matching TRBD1 (5 bases). V lost 0 bases to trimming and J lost 8 bases, with 10 bases between them. CDR1 SGHTA and CDR2 FQGNSA come from the germline V gene. This CDR3 spans 13 amino acids.

The V gene is TRBV12-3 or TRBV12-4, the J gene TRBJ1-4, with a tentative D call TRBD1 (5 bases). The CDR3 totals 15 residues. Trimming pared 1 base from V and 2 bases from J, leaving 8 bases between. CDR3: CASSLGQGTNEKLFF. Here the CDR3 DNA reads TGTGCCAGCAGTTTAGGGCAGGGTACTAATGAAAAACTGTTTTTT.

This clonotype turned up a few times. This sequence joins TRBV7-9 and TRBJ1-1, with unresolved D. V lost 2 bases and J 11 bases, leaving 15 bases between the germline ends. CDR1 is SEHNR, CDR2 FQNEAQ, per germline (reference sequence). The CDR3 runs 13 residues. The CDR3 spells CASSLMTIVTAFF. In nucleotides, the CDR3 is TGTGCCAGCAGCTTAATGACCATAGTCACCGCTTTCTTT.

This clonotype is deemed medium-sized. The rearrangement links TRBV12-3 or TRBV12-4 to TRBJ1-5; D is unclear. This CDR3 has 14 amino acids. Deletions cut 2 bases from V and 7 bases from J, with 12 bases between. The CDR3 DNA follows: TGTGCCAGCAGTTTAAGCGCTGGGTTCCAGCCCCAGCATTTT. This sequence encodes CASSLSAGFQPQHF.

This chain connects TRBV11-2 to TRBJ1-5; no reliable D call. The CDR3 contains 15 residues. The V and J ends lost 0 bases and 8 bases respectively, with 14 bases between them. The germline V gene has CDR1 SGHAT and CDR2 FQNNGV. The CDR3 DNA follows: TGTGCCAGCAGCTTAGACGGATTAGCTTCTGAGCCCCAGCATTTT. It specifies CASSLDGLASEPQHF.

V is TRBV7-9 and J is TRBJ2-1; TRBD2 might be the D (6 bases). V was cut by 5 bases and J by 5 bases, with 22 bases left in between. The CDR3 consists of 17 residues. Looked up from germline, CDR1 is SEHNR and CDR2 is FQNEAQ (reference sequence). The CDR3 loop reads CASSPLSAGSGDNEQFF. Written as DNA, the CDR3 is TGTGCCAGCAGCCCCTTAAGCGCGGGGAGCGGTGACAATGAGCAGTTCTTC.

This clonotype showed up just once. The chain carries TRBV11-2 and TRBJ2-2; D unclear. The V end was cut by 3 bases, the J end by 7 bases, with 6 bases between. The germline CDR1 and CDR2 sequences are SGHAT and FQNNGV. CDR3 length: 12 residues. CDR3 nucleotides: TGTGCCAGCAGCTTTACGGGCGGGGAGCTGTTTTTT. This translates into CASSFTGGELFF. The whole variable domain, filled in from reference TRBV11-2 and TRBJ2-2, reads EAGVAQSPRYKIIEKRQSVAFWCNPISGHATLYWYQQILGQGPKLLIQFQNNGVVDDSQLPKDRFSAERLKGVDSTLKIQPAKLEDSAVYLCASSFTGGELFFGEGSRLTVL.

This clonotype has just a few counts. The V gene is TRBV12-3 or TRBV12-4, the J gene TRBJ1-2; no definite D call. The CDR3 covers 13 residues. Trimming left V 6 bases short and J 8 bases short, with 16 bases between. For the CDR3, the DNA is TGTGCCAGCAGACTAGGCCACTTCCAGGGCTACACCTTC. Its translation is CASRLGHFQGYTF.

The chain couples TRBV6-2 or TRBV6-3 to TRBJ1-3; D uncertain. CDR1 MNHEY and CDR2 SVGEGT come from the germline V gene. This CDR3 is built from 13 residues. V was clipped by 7 bases and J by 7 bases, with 14 bases between them. The CDR3 DNA reads TGTGCCAGCACCGGTGGGCAGTGGAACACCATATATTTT. This translates into CASTGGQWNTIYF.